The 9 T cell receptor beta chains presented below share a single source sample, sequenced in a study of CD8+CD57+ T cells in acquired aplastic anemia. The template used for profiling TCR beta VDJ and CDR3 was genomic DNA. From the reads, TCRdb called clonotypes with MiXCR, one entry per CDR3 protein. The sample includes about 220,000 distinct CDR3 sequences, 34% of them seen just once. The sample was sorted CD4+, CD8+, or CD8+CD57+ T cells (not recorded which) from PBMCs. Receptors originate from a human donor in good health, serving as a control.

Of note for this clonotype: Germline and junction disagree at one end, which may indicate a read error. The rearrangement links TRBV7-1 to TRBJ2-1, with D tentatively TRBD1 or TRBD2 (5 bases each). TRBV7-1 is an ORF, and what it does is uncertain. There are 18 residues in the CDR3. The CDR3 coding sequence is TGTGCCAGCAGCTCTTACAGACCCGGGACCCGGGTAGGAAATGGGCAGTTCTTC. Encoded protein: CASSSYRPGTRVGNGQFF.

In this sample, this clonotype turned up a few times. The chain is built from TRBV6-1 and TRBJ2-7, with 7 bases lining up with TRBD2. Germline V CDR1 and CDR2: MNHNS, SASEGT. V was pared by 7 bases and J by 0 bases, with 6 bases of the junction left unmatched. CDR3 length equals 14 residues. CDR3 sequence (DNA): TGTGCCAGCACCCAAGCGGGGAGCTCCTACGAGCAGTACTTC. Translation gives CASTQAGSSYEQYF.

V usage is TRBV25-1 and J usage is TRBJ2-3; 13 nucleotides align to TRBD2. The V segment lost 6 bases and the J segment 3 bases; nucleotides outside the gene matches: 9. Germline V gene data show CDR1 as MGHDK and CDR2 as SYGVNS. The CDR3 loop spans 17 amino acids. The DNA for the CDR3 is TGTGCCAGCAGCGGGACTAGCGGGGACAAGCGGACAGATACGCAGTATTTT. It encodes CASSGTSGDKRTDTQYF.

This sequence joins TRBV6-2 or TRBV6-3 and TRBJ1-2; D unclear. The germline gives CDR1 MNHEY, CDR2 SVGEGT. CDR3 size: 18 residues. V was trimmed by 0 bases and J by 1 base, leaving 18 bases between them. CDR3 in amino acids: CASSYSMLVTRDNYGYTF. Here the CDR3 DNA reads TGTGCCAGCAGTTACTCGATGCTAGTGACTCGGGATAACTATGGCTACACCTTC.

DNA for the CDR3: TGCAGCACCAGTAGCAATCAGCCCCAGCATTTT. It translates to CSTSSNQPQHF. The genes are TRBV29-1 and TRBJ1-5; D is undetermined. V gave up 8 bases and J gave up 0 bases, with 5 bases separating them. The germline CDR1 and CDR2 sequences are SQVTM and ANQGSEA. CDR3 length: 11 residues.

The rearrangement uses TRBV6-1 and TRBJ2-5; D might be TRBD1 or TRBD2, each matching 5 bases. Germline CDR1 MNHNS, CDR2 SASEGT. The CDR3 consists of 16 residues. V lost 10 bases, J lost 1 base, and 22 bases lay in between. The chain's CDR3 is CATGATVVGIQETQYF. CDR3 bases: TGTGCCACCGGGGCGACGGTTGTGGGGATCCAAGAGACCCAGTACTTC.

This clonotype was observed at least ten times. The V gene is TRBV20-1, the J gene TRBJ2-5, with TRBD2 matching 13 bases. The CDR3 contains 15 residues. The germline gives CDR1 DFQATT, CDR2 SNEGSKA (reference sequence). Losses at the gene ends were 1 base for V and 2 bases for J; bases not matched to a gene: 1. CDR3 in amino acids: CSARGTSGGQETQYF. CDR3 coding DNA: TGCAGTGCTAGAGGGACTAGCGGGGGTCAAGAGACCCAGTACTTC.

The count of this clonotype is one. A clone one base away is much larger, so this may be a read error. This chain joins TRBV6-1 and TRBJ1-2; D call uncertain. The ends were cut back, 3 bases at V and 4 bases at J, with 15 bases in the middle. In germline, CDR1 is MNHNS, CDR2 SASEGT. The CDR3 runs 15 residues. CDR3 protein: CASSDSVSGVYGYTF. The CDR3 DNA sequence: TGTGCCAGCAGTGACAGTGTCAGCGGAGTCTATGGCTACACCTTC.

This clonotype was found many times. The rearrangement joins TRBV6-1 to TRBJ1-2; D is undetermined. CDR1 and CDR2 (germline): MNHNS, SASEGT. V shed 6 bases and J shed 3 bases, with 14 bases lying between them. The CDR3 consists of 14 residues. This CDR3 is CASSPDLADYGYTF. The CDR3 DNA follows: TGTGCCAGCAGCCCGGACCTGGCGGACTATGGCTACACCTTC.